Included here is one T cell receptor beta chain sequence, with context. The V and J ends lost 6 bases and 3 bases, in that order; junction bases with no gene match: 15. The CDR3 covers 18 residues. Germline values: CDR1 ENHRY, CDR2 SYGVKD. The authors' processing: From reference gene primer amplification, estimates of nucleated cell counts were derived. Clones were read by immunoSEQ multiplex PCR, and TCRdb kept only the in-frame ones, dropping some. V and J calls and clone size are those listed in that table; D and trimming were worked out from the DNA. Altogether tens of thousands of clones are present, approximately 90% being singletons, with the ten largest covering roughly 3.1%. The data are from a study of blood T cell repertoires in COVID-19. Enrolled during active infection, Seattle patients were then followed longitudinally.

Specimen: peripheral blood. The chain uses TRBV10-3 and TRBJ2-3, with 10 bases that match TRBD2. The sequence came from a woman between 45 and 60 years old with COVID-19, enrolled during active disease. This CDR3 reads CAIRPIHTSGISTDTQYF. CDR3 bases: TGTGCCATCAGGCCCATCCACACTAGCGGGATTTCGACAGATACGCAGTATTTT.